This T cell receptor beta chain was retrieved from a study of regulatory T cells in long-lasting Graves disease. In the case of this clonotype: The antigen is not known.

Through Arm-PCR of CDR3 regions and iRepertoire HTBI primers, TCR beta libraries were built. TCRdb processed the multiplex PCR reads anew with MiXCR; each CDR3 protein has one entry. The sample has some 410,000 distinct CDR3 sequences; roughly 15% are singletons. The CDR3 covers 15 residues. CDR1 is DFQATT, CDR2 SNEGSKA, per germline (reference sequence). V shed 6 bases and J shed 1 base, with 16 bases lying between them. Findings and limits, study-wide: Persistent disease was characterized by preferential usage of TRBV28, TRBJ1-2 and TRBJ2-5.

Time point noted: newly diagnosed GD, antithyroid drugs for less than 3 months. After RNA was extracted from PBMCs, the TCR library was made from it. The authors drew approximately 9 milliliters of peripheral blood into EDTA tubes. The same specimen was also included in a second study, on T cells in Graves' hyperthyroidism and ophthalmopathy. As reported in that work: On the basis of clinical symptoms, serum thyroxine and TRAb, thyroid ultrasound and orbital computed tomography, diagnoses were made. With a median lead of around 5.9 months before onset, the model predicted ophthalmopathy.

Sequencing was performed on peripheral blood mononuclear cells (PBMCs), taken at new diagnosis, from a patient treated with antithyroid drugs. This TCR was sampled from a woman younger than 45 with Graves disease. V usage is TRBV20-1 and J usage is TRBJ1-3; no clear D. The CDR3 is CSARKNTGSGNTIYF. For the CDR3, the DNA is TGCAGTGCCAGGAAGAATACGGGTTCTGGAAACACCATATATTTT.